The 10 T cell receptor beta chains presented below share a single source sample, sequenced in a study of shared clonotypes between healthy human individuals. The protocol was immunoSEQ multiplex PCR, while the TCRdb copy is restricted to in-frame clones and leaves out a portion. The data contain over 2 million clones, 85% to 95% of them singletons. Specimen: naive CD4+ T cells from PBMCs. Specified subset: CD45RA+ positively selected. The receptors were sampled from a man younger than 35 in good health. Some clones in this sample may be carry-over from other donors' samples.

The chain links TRBV9 to TRBJ2-7; no definite D call. The CDR3 spans 13 residues. Germline assignment: CDR1 SGDLS and CDR2 YYNGEE. Trimming stripped 0 bases from V and 5 bases from J, with 9 bases between. The CDR3 protein is CASSVEVGHEQYF. The CDR3, as DNA: TGTGCCAGCAGCGTAGAGGTGGGCCACGAGCAGTACTTC.

The CDR3 coding sequence is TGTGCCAGCAGCTTGGATCCGAACGCGAACACCGGGGAGCTGTTTTTT. Protein: CASSLDPNANTGELFF. This chain connects TRBV5-4 to TRBJ2-2, with D hard to call. Germline values: CDR1 SGHNT, CDR2 YYREEE (reference sequence). Trimming shortened V by 0 bases and J by 0 bases, and 9 bases separated the two germline ends. The CDR3 sequence is 16 residues long.

This chain uses TRBV25-1 with TRBJ1-5; D is possibly TRBD1 (6 bases). V gave up 1 base and J gave up 1 base, with 14 bases separating them. Germline CDR1 is MGHDK and CDR2 is SYGVNS. This CDR3 region has 17 residues. CDR3 loop: CASSEFGGPGSNQPQHF. The CDR3 nucleotides are TGTGCCAGCAGTGAATTTGGGGGGCCCGGGAGCAATCAGCCCCAGCATTTT.

The chain uses TRBV2 and TRBJ1-1; 9 bases are a match to TRBD1. The length of the CDR3 is 14 residues. J lost 6 bases, V lost 4 bases, and 6 bases had no gene match. The germline CDR1 and CDR2 sequences are SNHLY and FYNNEI. In DNA, the CDR3 is TGTGCCAGCAGTGCGGGACAGGGTTGGGCTGAAGCTTTCTTT. Protein: CASSAGQGWAEAFF.

The gene calls are TRBV6-4 and TRBJ1-2, with 8 nucleotides matching TRBD1. Germline values: CDR1 MRHNA, CDR2 SNTAGT. V gave up 4 bases and J gave up 8 bases; unmatched junction bases: 6. The CDR3 runs to 13 residues. The CDR3 DNA reads TGTGCCAGCAGTGTCACCGGGACAGGCGGCTACACCTTC. This sequence encodes CASSVTGTGGYTF.

The chain recombines TRBV19 with TRBJ2-7, with 7 bases identical to TRBD2. The CDR3 is 15 amino acids. J gave up 0 bases and V 4 bases, and 6 bases lay outside the gene matches. Germline-derived CDR1 and CDR2 are LNHDA and SQIVND (reference sequence). The CDR3 DNA follows: TGTGCCAGTAGTAGGTCATGGGGGGGCTCCTACGAGCAGTACTTC. Translating gives CASSRSWGGSYEQYF.

The chain joins TRBV2 to TRBJ2-3; unclear D gene. This CDR3 is built from 15 residues. Looked up from germline, CDR1 is SNHLY and CDR2 is FYNNEI. V gave up 2 bases and J gave up 5 bases, with 14 bases separating them. CDR3 residues: CASSEWVTMGDTQYF. Written as DNA, the CDR3 is TGTGCCAGCAGTGAATGGGTCACGATGGGAGATACGCAGTATTTT.

A single count supports this clone. The rearrangement uses TRBV27 and TRBJ2-4, with D unclear. The CDR3 loop spans 16 amino acids. Germline V CDR1 and CDR2: MNHEY, SMNVEV (reference sequence). V lost 4 bases to trimming and J lost 5 bases, with 18 bases between them. The CDR3 is CASSSRPGSQENIQYF. The CDR3 DNA is TGTGCCAGCAGTTCTCGACCGGGCAGCCAGGAAAACATTCAGTACTTC.

The V and J genes are TRBV7-2 and TRBJ1-1; maybe TRBD1 (5 bases). The V end lost 2 bases, the J end lost 10 bases, and 17 bases lay between the germline ends. The germline gives CDR1 SGHTA, CDR2 FQGNSA. This CDR3 has 14 residues. CDR3 in amino acids: CASSLSYLGTGAFF. The CDR3, as DNA: TGTGCCAGCAGCTTATCATACCTTGGGACGGGAGCTTTCTTT. Using reference TRBV7-2 and TRBJ1-1 for the parts outside the CDR3, the full variable domain is GAGVSQSPSNKVTEKGKDVELRCDPISGHTALYWYRQSLGQGLEFLIYFQGNSAPDKSGLPSDRFSAERTGGSVSTLTIQRTQQEDSAVYLCASSLSYLGTGAFFGQGTRLTVV.

This chain links TRBV28 with TRBJ1-4, with D possibly matching TRBD1 (5 bases). The CDR3 consists of 13 residues. Germline CDR1 is MDHEN and CDR2 is SYDVKM. V lost 8 bases, J lost 7 bases, and 14 bases lay in between. As DNA, the CDR3 is TGTGCCAGCCAAAGGGGCCGCCTTGAAAAACTGTTTTTT. Amino acids: CASQRGRLEKLFF.